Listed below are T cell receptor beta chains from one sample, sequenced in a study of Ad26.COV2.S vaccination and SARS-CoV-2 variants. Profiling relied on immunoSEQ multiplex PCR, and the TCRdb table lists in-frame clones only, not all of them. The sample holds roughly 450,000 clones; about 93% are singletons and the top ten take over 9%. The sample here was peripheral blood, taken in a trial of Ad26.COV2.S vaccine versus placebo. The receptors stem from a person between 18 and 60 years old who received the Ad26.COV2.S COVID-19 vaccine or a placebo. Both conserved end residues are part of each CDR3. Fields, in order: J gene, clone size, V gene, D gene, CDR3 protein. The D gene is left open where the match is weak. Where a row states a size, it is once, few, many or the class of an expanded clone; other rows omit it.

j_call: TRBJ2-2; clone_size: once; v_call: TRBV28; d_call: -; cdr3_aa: CASSFLPADTGELFF
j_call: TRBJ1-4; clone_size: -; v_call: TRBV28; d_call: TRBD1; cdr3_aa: CASVPGTALNNEKLFF
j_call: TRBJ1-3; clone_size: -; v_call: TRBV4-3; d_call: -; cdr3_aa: CASSQEGDSLGNTIYF
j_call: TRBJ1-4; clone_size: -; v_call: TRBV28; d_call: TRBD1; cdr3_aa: CASSPGGTNEKLFF
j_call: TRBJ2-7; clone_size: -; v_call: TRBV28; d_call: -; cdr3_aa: CASSLSNYEQYF
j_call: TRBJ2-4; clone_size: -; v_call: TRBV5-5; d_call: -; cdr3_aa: CASSLAQWPKNIQYF
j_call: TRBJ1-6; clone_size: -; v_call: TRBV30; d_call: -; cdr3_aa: CAWKVDSLYNSPLHF
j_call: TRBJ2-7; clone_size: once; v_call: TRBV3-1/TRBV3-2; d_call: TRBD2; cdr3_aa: CASSQEGSGRPYEQYF
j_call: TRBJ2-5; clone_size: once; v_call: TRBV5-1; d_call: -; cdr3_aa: CASSLGSGAGEETQYF
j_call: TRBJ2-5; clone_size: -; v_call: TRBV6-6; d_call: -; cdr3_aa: CASSYGGETQYF
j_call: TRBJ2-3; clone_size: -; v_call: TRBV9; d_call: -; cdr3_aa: CASSVESRLATDTQYF
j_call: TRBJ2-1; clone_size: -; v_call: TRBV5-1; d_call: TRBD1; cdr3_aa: CASSNGQVSSSYNEQFF
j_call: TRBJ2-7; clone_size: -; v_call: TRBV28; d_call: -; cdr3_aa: CASSLGGSDEQYF
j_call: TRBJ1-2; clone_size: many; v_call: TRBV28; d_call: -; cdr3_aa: CASGSIRGYTF
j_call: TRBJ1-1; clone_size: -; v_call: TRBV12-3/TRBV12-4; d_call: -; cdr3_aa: CASSPQVNTEAFF
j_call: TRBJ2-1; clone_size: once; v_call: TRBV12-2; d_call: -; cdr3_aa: CASRCRLTGDNEQFF
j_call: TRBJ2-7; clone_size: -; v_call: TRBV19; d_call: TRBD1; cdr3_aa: CASSIWRQGGEQYF
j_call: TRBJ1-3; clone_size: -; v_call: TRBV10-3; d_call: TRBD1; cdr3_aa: CAISGTGGNTIYF
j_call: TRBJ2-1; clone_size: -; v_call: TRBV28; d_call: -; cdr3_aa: CASSSTFTTYNEQFF
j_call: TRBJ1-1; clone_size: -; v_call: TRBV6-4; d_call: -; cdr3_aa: CASSDPKQGLNPMNTEAFF
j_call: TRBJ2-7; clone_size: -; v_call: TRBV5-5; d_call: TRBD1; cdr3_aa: CASNQGDSQIKEQYF
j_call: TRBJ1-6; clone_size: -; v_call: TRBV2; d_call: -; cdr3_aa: CAGGTANSPLHF
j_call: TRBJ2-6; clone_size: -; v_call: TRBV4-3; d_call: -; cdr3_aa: CASSQDLAGGGAGANVLTF
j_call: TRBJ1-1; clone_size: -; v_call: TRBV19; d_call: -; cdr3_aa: CASSNDWGEAFF
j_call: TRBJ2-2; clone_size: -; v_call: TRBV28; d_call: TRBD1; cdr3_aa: CASSVDRELAGELFF
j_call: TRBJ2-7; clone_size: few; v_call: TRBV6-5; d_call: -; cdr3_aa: CASSREKTDSYEQYF
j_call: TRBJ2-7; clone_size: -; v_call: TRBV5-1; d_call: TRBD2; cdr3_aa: CASSEGLADEQYF
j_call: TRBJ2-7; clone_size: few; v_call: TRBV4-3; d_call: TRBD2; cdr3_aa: CASSQTAGSSYEQYF
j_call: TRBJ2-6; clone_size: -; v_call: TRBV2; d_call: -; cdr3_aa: CASRDTGANVLTF
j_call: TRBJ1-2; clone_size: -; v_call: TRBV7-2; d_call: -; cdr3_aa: CASSLGQAANYGYTF
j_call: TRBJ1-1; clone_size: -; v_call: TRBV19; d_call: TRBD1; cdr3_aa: CASIPPGQGRPEAFF
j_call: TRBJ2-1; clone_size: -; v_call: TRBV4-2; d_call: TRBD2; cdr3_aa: CASSLSGRANEQFF
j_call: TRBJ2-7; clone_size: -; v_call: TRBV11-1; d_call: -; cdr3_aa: CASSLNPYPYEQYF
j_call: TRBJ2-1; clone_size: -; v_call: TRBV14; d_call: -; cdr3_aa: CASSPTLGPYNEQFF
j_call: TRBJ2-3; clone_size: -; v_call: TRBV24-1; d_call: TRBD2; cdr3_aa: CAASGSGTDTQYF
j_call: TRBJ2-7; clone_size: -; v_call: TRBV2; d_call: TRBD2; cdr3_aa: CASSAPAGLTYEQYF
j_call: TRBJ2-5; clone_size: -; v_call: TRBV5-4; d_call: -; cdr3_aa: CASSRVEQKETQYF
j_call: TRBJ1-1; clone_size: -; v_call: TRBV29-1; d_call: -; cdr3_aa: CSVDQQNTEAFF
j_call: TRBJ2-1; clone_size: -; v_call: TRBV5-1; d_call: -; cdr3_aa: CASSFKHEQFF
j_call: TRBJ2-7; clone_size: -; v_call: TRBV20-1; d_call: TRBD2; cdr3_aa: CSASPASGPYEQYF
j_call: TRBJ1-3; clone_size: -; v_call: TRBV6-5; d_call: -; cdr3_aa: CASRIQGSGNTIYF
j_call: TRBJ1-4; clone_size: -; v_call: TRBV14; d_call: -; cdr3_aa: CASSQSRMDEKLFF
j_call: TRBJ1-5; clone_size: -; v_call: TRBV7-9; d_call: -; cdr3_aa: CASSLGGDGQPQHF
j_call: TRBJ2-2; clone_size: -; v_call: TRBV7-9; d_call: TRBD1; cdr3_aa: CASSFRDRYLSGELFF
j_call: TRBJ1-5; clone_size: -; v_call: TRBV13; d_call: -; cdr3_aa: CASSLGGDQPQHF
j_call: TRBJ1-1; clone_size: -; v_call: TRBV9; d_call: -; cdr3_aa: CASSVDANTEAFF
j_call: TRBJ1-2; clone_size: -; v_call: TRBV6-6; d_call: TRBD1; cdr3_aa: CASSQSTGGGYTF
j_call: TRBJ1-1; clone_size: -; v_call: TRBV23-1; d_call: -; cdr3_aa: CASIPRVGARGAEAFF
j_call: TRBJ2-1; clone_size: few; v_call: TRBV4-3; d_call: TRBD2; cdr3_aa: CASSQDLLGLAGGEQFF
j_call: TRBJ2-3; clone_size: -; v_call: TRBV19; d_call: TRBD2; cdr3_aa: CASRGTSGPLSTDTQYF
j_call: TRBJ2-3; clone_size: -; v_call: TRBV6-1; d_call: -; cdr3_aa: CASSEVYTQYF
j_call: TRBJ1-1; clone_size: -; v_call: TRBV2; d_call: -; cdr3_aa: CASRAGRDGNTEAFF
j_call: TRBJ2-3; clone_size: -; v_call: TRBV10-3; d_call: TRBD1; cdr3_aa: CAISAGTGLSTDTQYF
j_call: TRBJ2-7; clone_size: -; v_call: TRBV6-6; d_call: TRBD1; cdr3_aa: CASSRDRAKSAYEQYF
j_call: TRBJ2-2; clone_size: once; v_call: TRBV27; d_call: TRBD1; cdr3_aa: CASSLSRDRGRGELFF
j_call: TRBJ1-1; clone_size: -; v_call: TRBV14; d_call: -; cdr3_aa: CASSHRRGVTEAFF
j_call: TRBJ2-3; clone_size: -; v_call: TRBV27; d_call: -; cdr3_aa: CASRSSGSTDTQYF